Sequencing of this T cell receptor (beta chain) was carried out in a study of human T cells and chemical hapten exposure. Study background: Weekly scalp doses of diphenylcyclopropenone were given to patients during the approximately 25-week study. Findings and caveats of the study: Expanded TCRs created a significantly greater count of big CDR3 similarity clusters than controls did.

For this clonotype: Its antigen is not known.

Time point: patch test 3, about 24 weeks after DPC sensitization. Treatment meaning: therapeutic diphenylcyclopropenone sensitization with weekly scalp DPC. From the RACE reads, TCRdb called clonotypes with MiXCR, one entry per CDR3 protein. The data show just over 95,000 distinct CDR3 sequences, roughly a quarter seen once. The source is a man aged 35 to 55 with alopecia areata. Some clones in this sample may be carry-over from other donors' samples. The sequenced sample was whole blood, obtained in connection with sensitization to the hapten diphenylcyclopropenone (DPC).

This chain's CDR3 is CASSLQGAFGNTIYF. In nucleotides, the CDR3 is TGTGCCAGCAGCTTACAGGGGGCTTTTGGAAACACCATATATTTT. The chain links TRBV7-3 to TRBJ1-3, with 8 bases aligning to TRBD1. The length of the CDR3 is 15 residues. The germline gives CDR1 SGHTA, CDR2 FQGTGA. Trimming removed 2 bases from V and 3 bases from J; junction bases left unmatched: 3.